This T cell receptor beta chain emerged from a study of blood T cell repertoires in COVID-19. For the study at large: The United States, Italy and Spain supplied acute and convalescent COVID-19 samples. From T cells, B-cell-depleted T cells, or PBMCs came the material, which was cDNA or gDNA.

In the authors' workflow: Reference gene primer amplification yielded estimated nucleated cell counts. Produced via immunoSEQ multiplex PCR; TCRdb's table is partial and in-frame only. V and J calls and clone size come straight from that table; D and trimming were deduced from the DNA. Counted here are some 91,000 clones, roughly 80% occurring once; the ten biggest clones make up approximately 10%. CDR1 is SGHTA and CDR2 is FQGTGA in the germline V gene. Unmatched junction bases numbered 2, after V lost 5 bases and J lost 3 bases. This CDR3 is built from 13 residues. Sequencing was performed on peripheral blood. The J gene is TRBJ1-2, the V gene TRBV7-3; 8 nucleotides agree with TRBD1. This TCR derives from a human donor in a cohort sampled during active COVID-19. As DNA, the CDR3 is TGTGCCAGCAGCAAGGGACAGGACTATGGCTACACCTTC. Translating gives CASSKGQDYGYTF. Combining the CDR3 with reference TRBV7-3 and TRBJ1-2 gives the whole variable domain GAGVSQTPSNKVTEKGKYVELRCDPISGHTALYWYRQSLGQGPEFLIYFQGTGAADDSGLPNDRFFAVRPEGSVSTLKIQRTERGDSAVYLCASSKGQDYGYTFGSGTRLTVV.